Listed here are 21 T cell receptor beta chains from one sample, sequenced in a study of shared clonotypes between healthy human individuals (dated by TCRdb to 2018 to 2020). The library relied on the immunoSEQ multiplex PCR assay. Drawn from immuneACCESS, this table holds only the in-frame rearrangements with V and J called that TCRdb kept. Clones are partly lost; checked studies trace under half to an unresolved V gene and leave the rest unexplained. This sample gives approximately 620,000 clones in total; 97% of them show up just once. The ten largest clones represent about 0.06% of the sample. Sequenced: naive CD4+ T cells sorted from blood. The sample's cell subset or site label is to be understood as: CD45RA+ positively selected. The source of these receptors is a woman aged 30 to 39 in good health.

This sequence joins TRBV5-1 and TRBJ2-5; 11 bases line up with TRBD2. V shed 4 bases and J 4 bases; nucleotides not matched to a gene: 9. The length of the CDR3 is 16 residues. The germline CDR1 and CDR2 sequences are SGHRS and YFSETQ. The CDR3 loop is CASSGLAGGEGETQYF. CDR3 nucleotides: TGCGCCAGCAGCGGATTAGCGGGAGGGGAGGGAGAGACCCAGTACTTC. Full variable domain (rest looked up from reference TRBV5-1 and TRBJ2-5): KAGVTQTPRYLIKTRGQQVTLSCSPISGHRSVSWYQQTPGQGLQFLFEYFSETQRNKGNFPGRFSGRQFSNSRSEMNVSTLELGDSALYLCASSGLAGGEGETQYFGPGTRLLVL.

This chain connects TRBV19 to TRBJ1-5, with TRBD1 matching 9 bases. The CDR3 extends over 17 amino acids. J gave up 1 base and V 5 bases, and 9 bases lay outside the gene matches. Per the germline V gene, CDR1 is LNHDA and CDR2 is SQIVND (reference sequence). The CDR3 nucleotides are TGTGCCAGTAGTGCCCAACAGGGGGCGCAGAGCAATCAGCCCCAGCATTTT. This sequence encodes CASSAQQGAQSNQPQHF.

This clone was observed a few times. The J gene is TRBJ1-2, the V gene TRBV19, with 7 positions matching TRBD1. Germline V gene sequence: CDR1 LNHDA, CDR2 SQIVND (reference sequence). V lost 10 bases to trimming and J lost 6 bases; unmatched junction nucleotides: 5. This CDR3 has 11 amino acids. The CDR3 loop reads CAIFRGDGYTF. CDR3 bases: TGTGCCATTTTCAGGGGGGATGGCTACACCTTC.

CDR3 region: CASSLRGARMNTEAFF. The CDR3 DNA reads TGTGCCAGCAGTTTGAGGGGGGCCCGTATGAACACTGAAGCTTTCTTT. The gene calls are TRBV28 and TRBJ1-1; the D gene is possibly TRBD1 (6 bases). The V end lost 3 bases, the J end lost 0 bases, and 14 bases lay between the germline ends. CDR1 is MDHEN and CDR2 is SYDVKM in the germline V gene. This CDR3 contains 16 residues.

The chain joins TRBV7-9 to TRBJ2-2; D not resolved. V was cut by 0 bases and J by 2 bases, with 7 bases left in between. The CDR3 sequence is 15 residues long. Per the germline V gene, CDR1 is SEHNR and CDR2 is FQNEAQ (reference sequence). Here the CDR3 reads CASSLALLNTGELFF. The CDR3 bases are TGTGCCAGCAGCTTAGCGCTACTAAACACCGGGGAGCTGTTTTTT.

The CDR3 here is CASSPLGEVGSYEQYF. The CDR3 DNA sequence: TGTGCCAGCTCACCATTGGGTGAGGTCGGATCCTACGAGCAGTACTTC. V gene TRBV18 combines with J gene TRBJ2-7; D unclear. This CDR3 region has 16 residues. V was trimmed by 2 bases and J by 1 base, leaving 15 bases between them. Germline loops: CDR1 KGHSH, CDR2 LQKENI.

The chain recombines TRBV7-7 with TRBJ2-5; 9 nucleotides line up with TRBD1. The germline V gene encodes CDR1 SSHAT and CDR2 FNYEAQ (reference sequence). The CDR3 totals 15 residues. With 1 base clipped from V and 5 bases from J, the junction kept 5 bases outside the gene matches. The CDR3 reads CASSLGGDRAETQYF. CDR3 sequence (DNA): TGTGCCAGCAGCTTAGGGGGGGACAGGGCGGAGACCCAGTACTTC.

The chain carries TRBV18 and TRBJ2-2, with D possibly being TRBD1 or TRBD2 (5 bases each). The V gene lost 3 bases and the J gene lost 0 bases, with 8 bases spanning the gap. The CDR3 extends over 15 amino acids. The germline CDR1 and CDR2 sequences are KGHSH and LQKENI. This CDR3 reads CASSPRDANTGELFF. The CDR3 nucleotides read TGTGCCAGCTCACCGAGGGACGCGAACACCGGGGAGCTGTTTTTT.

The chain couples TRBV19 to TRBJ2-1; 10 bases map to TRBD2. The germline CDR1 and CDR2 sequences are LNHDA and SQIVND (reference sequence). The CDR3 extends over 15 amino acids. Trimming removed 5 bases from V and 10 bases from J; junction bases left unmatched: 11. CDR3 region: CASSRGLAGVQEQFF. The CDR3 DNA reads TGTGCCAGTAGTCGGGGTCTAGCGGGAGTTCAGGAGCAGTTCTTC.

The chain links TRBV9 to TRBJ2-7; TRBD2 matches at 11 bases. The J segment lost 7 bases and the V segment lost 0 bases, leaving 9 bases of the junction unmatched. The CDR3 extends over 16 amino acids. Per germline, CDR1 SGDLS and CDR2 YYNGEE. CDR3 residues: CASSVGFLAGGGEQYF. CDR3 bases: TGTGCCAGCAGCGTAGGGTTCCTAGCGGGAGGAGGAGAGCAGTACTTC.

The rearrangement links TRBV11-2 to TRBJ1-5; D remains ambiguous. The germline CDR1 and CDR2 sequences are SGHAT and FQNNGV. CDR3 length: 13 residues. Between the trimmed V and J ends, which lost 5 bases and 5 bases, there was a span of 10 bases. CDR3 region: CASSLAWDQPQHF. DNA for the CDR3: TGTGCCAGCAGCCTGGCTTGGGATCAGCCCCAGCATTTT.

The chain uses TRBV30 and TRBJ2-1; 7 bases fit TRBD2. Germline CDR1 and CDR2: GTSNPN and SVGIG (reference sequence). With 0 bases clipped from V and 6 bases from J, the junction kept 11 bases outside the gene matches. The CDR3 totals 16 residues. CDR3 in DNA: TGTGCCTGGAGTGTGCTGGGGGGAGGGCCTTTCAATGAGCAGTTCTTC. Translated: CAWSVLGGGPFNEQFF.

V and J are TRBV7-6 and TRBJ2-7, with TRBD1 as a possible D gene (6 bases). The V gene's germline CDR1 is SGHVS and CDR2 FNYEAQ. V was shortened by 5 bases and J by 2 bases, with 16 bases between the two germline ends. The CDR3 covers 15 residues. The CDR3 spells CASSHIQTGPYEQYF. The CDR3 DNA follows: TGTGCCAGCAGCCACATCCAGACAGGACCCTACGAGCAGTACTTC.

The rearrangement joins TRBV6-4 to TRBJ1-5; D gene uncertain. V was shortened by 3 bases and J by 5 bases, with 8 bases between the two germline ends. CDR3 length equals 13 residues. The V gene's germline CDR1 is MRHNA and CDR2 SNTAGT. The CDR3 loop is CASSDGGYQPQHF. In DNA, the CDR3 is TGTGCCAGCAGTGATGGTGGTTATCAGCCCCAGCATTTT.

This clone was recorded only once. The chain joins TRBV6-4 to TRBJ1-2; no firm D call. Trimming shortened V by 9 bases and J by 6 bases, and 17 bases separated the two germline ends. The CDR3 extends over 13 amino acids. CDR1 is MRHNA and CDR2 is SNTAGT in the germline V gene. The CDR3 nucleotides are TGTGCCAGAGCGGGGAAGAGGCTAGATGGCTACACCTTC. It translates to CARAGKRLDGYTF.

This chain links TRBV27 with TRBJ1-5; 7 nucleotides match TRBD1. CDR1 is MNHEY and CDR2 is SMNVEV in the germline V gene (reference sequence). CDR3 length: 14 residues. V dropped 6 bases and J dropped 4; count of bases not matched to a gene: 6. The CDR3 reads CASRVNRGNQPQHF. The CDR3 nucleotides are TGTGCCAGCAGGGTAAACAGGGGAAATCAGCCCCAGCATTTT.

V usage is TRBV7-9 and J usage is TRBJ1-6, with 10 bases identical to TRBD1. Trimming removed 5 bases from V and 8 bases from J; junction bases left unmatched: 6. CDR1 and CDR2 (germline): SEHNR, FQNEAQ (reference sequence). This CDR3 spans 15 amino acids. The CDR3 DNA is TGTGCCAGCAGCCCGTTGACAGGGGGCGATTCACCCCTCCACTTT. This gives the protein CASSPLTGGDSPLHF.

CDR3 sequence reads: CASSFSGVRERSYNEQFF. CDR3 DNA sequence: TGTGCCAGCAGCTTCTCCGGGGTACGGGAGAGGTCCTACAATGAGCAGTTCTTC. This sequence joins TRBV7-3 and TRBJ2-1; perhaps TRBD2 as D (6 bases). The V end lost 3 bases, the J end lost 1 base, and 19 bases lay between the germline ends. CDR1 SGHTA and CDR2 FQGTGA come from the germline V gene. This CDR3 comprises 18 residues.

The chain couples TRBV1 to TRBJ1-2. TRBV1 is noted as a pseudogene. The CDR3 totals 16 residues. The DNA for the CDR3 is TGCACCAGCACCCAGGGGAGCCGTAAACCCACCTATGGCTACACCTTC. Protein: CTSTQGSRKPTYGYTF.

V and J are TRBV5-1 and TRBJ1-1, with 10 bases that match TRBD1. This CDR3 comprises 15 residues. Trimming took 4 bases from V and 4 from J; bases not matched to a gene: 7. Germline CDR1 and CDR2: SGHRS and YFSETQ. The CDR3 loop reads CASSLTGGAGTEAFF. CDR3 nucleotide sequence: TGCGCCAGCAGCCTGACAGGGGGCGCGGGCACTGAAGCTTTCTTT.

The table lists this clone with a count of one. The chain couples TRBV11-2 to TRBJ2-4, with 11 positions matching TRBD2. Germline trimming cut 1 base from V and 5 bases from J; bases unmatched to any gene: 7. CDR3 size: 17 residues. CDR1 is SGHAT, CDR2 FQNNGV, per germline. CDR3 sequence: CASSLVLVAGGQNIQYF. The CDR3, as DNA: TGTGCCAGCAGCTTAGTTCTAGTAGCGGGAGGGCAAAACATTCAGTACTTC.